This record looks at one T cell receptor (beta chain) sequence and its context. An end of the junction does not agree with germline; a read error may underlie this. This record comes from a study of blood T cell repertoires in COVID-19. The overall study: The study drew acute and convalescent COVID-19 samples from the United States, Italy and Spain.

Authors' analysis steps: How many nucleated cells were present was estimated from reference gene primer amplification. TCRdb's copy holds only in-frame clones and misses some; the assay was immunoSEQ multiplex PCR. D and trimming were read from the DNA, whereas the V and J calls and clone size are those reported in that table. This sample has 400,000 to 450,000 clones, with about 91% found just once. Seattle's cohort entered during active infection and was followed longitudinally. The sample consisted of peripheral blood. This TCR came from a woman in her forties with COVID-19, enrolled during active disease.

Here the CDR3 reads CASSPTVTDTQYF. In DNA form, the CDR3 reads TGTGCTAGCAGTCCGACAGTAACAGATACGCAGTATTTT. The chain employs TRBV7-7 and TRBJ2-3; D is possibly TRBD1 (5 bases). Looked up from germline, CDR1 is SSHAT and CDR2 is FNYEAQ (reference sequence). The CDR3 is 13 amino acids.